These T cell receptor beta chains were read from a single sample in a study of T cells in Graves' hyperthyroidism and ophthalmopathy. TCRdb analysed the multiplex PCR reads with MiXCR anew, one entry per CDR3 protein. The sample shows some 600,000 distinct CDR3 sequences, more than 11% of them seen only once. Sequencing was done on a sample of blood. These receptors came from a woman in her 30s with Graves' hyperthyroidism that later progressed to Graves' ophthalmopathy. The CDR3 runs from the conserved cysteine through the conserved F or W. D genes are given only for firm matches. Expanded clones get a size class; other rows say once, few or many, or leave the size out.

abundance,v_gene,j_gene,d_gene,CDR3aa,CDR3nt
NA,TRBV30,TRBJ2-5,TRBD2,CAWSVRLAGETQYF,TGTGCCTGGAGTGTTAGGCTAGCGGGTGAGACCCAGTACTTC
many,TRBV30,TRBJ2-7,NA,CAWNPELSYEQYF,TGTGCCTGGAATCCCGAGTTATCCTACGAGCAGTACTTC
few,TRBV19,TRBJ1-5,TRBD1,CATTGLGQPQHF,TGTGCCACGACAGGGCTTGGTCAGCCCCAGCATTTT
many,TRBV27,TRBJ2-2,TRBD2,CASYTSGTEELFF,TGTGCCAGCTATACTAGCGGGACGGAGGAGCTGTTTTTT
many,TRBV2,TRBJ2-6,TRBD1,CASRAGGVRGGANVLTF,TGTGCCAGCAGGGCAGGGGGCGTTCGTGGTGGGGCCAACGTCCTGACTTTC
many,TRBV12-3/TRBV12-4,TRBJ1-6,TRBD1,CASSWDREDSPLHF,TGTGCCAGCAGTTGGGACAGGGAGGATTCACCCCTCCACTTT
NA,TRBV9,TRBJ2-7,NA,CASSPRTYSYEQYF,TGTGCCAGCAGCCCCAGGACATACTCCTACGAGCAGTACTTC
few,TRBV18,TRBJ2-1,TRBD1,CASSPRTGLRNEQFF,TGTGCCAGCTCACCTCGGACAGGGTTGAGGAATGAGCAGTTCTTC
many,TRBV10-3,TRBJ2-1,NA,CATLPNPGNEQFF,TGTGCCACCCTACCTAACCCGGGCAATGAGCAGTTCTTC
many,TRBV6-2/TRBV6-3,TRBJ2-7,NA,CASTLRSTKIFNEQYF,TGTGCCAGCACTCTACGCTCGACTAAAATCTTTAACGAGCAGTACTTC
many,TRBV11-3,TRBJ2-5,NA,CASSPYLRDEETQYF,TGTGCCAGCAGCCCATATTTAAGGGATGAAGAGACCCAGTACTTC
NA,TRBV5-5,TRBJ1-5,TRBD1,CASSLSDRGQSQPQHF,TGTGCCAGCAGCCTATCCGACAGGGGGCAGAGTCAGCCCCAGCATTTT
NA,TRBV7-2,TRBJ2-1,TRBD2,CASREVTSGIYNKQFF,TGTGCCAGCCGCGAGGTGACTAGCGGGATTTACAATAAGCAGTTCTTC
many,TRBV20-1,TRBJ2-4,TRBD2,CSASTAGVAKNIQYF,TGCAGTGCTTCGACAGCGGGGGTAGCCAAAAACATTCAGTACTTC
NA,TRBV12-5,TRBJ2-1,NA,CASGPGTASYNEQFF,TGTGCTAGTGGTCCCGGGACTGCATCCTACAATGAGCAGTTCTTC
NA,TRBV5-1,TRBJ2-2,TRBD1,CASSESDRAGELFF,TGCGCCAGCAGCGAAAGTGACAGGGCCGGGGAGCTGTTTTTT
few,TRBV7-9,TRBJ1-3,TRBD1,CASSAKTGALDTIYF,TGTGCCAGCAGCGCCAAGACAGGGGCGCTTGACACCATATATTTT
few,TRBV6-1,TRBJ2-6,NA,CASSSQRSGANVLTF,TGTGCCAGCAGTTCCCAGCGCTCTGGGGCCAACGTCCTGACTTTC
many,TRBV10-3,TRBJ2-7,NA,CAISDREDHEQYF,TGTGCCATCAGTGACAGGGAAGATCACGAGCAGTACTTC
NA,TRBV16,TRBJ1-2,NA,CASSHGQLPYGYTF,TGTGCCAGCAGCCATGGACAGTTGCCCTATGGCTACACCTTC
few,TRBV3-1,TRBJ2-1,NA,CASSLFRQNNEQFF,TGTGCCAGCAGCCTCTTCAGGCAGAACAATGAGCAGTTCTTC
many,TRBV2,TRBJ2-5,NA,CASSVDSQETQYF,TGTGCCAGCAGTGTAGACAGCCAAGAGACCCAGTACTTC
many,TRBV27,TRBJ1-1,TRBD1,CATLSTGLTEAFF,TGTGCCACCCTTTCGACAGGGCTTACTGAAGCTTTCTTT
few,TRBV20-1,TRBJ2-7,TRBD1,CSAGRQGSYEQYF,TGCAGTGCTGGGCGACAGGGGTCCTACGAGCAGTACTTC
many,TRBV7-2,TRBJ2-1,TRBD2,CASRPGTSGSNEQFF,TGTGCCAGCAGACCCGGGACTAGCGGGAGCAATGAGCAGTTCTTC
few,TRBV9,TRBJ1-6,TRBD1,CASSVTTGVRNSPLHF,TGTGCCAGCAGCGTAACGACAGGGGTGAGGAATTCACCCCTCCACTTT
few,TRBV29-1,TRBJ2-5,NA,CSVEGALGETQYF,TGCAGCGTTGAAGGGGCCCTGGGAGAGACCCAGTACTTC
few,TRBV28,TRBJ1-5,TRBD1,CATTRDRGYQPQHF,TGTGCCACCACCCGGGACAGGGGATATCAGCCCCAGCATTTT
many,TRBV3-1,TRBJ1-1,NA,CASSQRGWEAFF,TGTGCCAGCAGCCAACGAGGTTGGGAAGCTTTCTTT
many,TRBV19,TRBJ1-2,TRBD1,CASSAGTGRGYGYTF,TGTGCCAGTAGTGCCGGGACAGGGAGGGGCTATGGCTACACCTTC
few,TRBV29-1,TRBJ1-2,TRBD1,CSVGQTGLTGGNGYTF,TGCAGCGTTGGCCAAACCGGGTTGACAGGGGGCAATGGCTACACCTTC
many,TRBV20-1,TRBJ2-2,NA,CSAYARGGTTGELFF,TGCAGTGCCTACGCCCGGGGAGGTACTACCGGGGAGCTGTTTTTT
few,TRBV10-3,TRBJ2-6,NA,CAISRQDSGANVLTF,TGTGCCATCAGCAGACAAGACTCTGGGGCCAACGTCCTGACTTTC
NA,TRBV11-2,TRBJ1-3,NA,CASSQGMAIYF,TGTGCCAGCAGCCAAGGGATGGCCATATATTTT
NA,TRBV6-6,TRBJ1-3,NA,CASSYSFEQLGNTIYF,TGTGCCAGCAGTTACTCGTTTGAACAGCTAGGAAACACCATATATTTT
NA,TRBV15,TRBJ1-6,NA,CATRENSPLHF,TGTGCCACCAGAGAAAATTCACCCCTCCACTTT
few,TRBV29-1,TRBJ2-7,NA,CSVGQGGEQYF,TGCAGCGTTGGGCAGGGGGGAGAGCAGTACTTC
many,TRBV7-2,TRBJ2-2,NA,CASRRRGLNTGELFF,TGTGCCAGCCGTAGGCGGGGTCTAAACACCGGGGAGCTGTTTTTT
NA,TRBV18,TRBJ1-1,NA,CASSPQIGQSAEAFF,TGTGCCAGCTCACCTCAAATAGGGCAGAGCGCTGAAGCTTTCTTT
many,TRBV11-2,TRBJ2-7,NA,CASSLEARPSVGEQYF,TGTGCCAGCAGCTTAGAAGCCCGACCGTCGGTTGGCGAGCAGTACTTC
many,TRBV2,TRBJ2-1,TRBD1,CASTGPGQGYNEQFF,TGTGCCAGCACTGGACCGGGACAGGGGTACAATGAGCAGTTCTTC
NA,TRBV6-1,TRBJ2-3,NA,CASSSQESTDTQYF,TGTGCCAGCAGTTCTCAGGAAAGCACAGATACGCAGTATTTT
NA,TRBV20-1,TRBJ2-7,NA,CSASLSSYEQYF,TGCAGTGCCTCCCTAAGCTCCTACGAGCAGTACTTC
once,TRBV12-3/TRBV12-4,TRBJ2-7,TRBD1,CASSIPGQGASEQYF,TGTGCCAGCAGTATACCGGGACAGGGGGCGAGCGAGCAGTACTTC
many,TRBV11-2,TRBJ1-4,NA,CASSFMGRVGEKLFF,TGTGCCAGCAGCTTTATGGGCAGGGTCGGTGAAAAACTGTTTTTT
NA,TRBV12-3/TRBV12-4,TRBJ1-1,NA,CASSKGGQTEAFF,TGTGCCAGCAGCAAGGGGGGACAAACTGAAGCTTTCTTT
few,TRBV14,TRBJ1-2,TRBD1,CASSQETGGSYGYTF,TGTGCCAGCAGCCAAGAGACAGGGGGTTCCTATGGCTACACCTTC